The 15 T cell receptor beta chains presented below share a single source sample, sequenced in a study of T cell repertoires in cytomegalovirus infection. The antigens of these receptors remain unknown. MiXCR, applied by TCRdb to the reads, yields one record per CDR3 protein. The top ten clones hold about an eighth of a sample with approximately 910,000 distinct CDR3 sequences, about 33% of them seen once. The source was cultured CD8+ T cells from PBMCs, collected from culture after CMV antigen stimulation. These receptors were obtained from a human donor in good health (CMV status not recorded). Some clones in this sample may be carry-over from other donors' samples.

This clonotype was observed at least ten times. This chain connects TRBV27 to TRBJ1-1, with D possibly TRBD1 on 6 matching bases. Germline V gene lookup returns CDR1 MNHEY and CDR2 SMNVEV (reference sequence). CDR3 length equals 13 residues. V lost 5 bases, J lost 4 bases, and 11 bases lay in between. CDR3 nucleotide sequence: TGTGCCAGCAGTAGGGGGGTTGGCACTGAAGCTTTCTTT. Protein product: CASSRGVGTEAFF.

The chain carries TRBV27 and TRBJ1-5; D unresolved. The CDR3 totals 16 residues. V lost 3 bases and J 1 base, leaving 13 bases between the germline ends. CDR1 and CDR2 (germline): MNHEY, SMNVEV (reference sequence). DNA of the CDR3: TGTGCCAGCAGTTTCGGCGGGGAGGCGAGCAATCAGCCCCAGCATTTT. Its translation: CASSFGGEASNQPQHF.

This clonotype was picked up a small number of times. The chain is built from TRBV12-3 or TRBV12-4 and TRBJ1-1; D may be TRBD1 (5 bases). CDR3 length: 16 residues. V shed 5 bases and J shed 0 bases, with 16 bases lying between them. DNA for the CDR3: TGTGCCAGCAGTCCAGGGACCGAAGAGATGAACACTGAAGCTTTCTTT. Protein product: CASSPGTEEMNTEAFF.

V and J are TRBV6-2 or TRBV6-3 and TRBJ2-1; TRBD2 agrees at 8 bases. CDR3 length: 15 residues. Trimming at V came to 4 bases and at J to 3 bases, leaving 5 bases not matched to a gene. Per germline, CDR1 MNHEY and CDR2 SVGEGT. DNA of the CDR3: TGTGCCAGCAGTTCCGCGGGGGGTTTCTACAATGAGCAGTTCTTC. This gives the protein CASSSAGGFYNEQFF.

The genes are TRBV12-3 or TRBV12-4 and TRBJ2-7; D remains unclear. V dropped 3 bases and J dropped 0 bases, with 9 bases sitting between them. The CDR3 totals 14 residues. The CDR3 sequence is CASSFLSNSYEQYF. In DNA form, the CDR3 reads TGTGCCAGCAGTTTTCTCAGTAACTCCTACGAGCAGTACTTC.

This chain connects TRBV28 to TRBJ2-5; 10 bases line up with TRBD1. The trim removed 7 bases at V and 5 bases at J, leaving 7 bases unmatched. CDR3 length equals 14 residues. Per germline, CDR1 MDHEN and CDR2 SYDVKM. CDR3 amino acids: CASTRTGGRETQYF. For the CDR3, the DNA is TGTGCCAGCACCCGGACAGGGGGGAGGGAGACCCAGTACTTC.

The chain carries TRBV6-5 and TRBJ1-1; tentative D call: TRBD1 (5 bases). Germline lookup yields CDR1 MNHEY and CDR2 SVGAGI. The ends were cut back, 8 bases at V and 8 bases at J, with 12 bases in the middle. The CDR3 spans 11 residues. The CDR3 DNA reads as TGTGCCAGCTTGCTCGGGGGGGAAGCTTTCTTT. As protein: CASLLGGEAFF.

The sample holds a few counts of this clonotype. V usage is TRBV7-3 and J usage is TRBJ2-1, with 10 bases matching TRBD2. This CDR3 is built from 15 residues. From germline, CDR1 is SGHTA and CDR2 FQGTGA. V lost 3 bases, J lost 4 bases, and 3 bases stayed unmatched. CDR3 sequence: CASSFGTSAYNEQFF. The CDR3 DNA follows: TGTGCCAGCAGCTTCGGGACTAGCGCATACAATGAGCAGTTCTTC.

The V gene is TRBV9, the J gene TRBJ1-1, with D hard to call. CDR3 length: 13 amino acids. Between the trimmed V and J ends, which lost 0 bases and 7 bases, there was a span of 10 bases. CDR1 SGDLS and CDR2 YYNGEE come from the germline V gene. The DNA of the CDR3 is TGTGCCAGCAGCGTAGACCCTCGACTTGAAGCTTTCTTT. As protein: CASSVDPRLEAFF.

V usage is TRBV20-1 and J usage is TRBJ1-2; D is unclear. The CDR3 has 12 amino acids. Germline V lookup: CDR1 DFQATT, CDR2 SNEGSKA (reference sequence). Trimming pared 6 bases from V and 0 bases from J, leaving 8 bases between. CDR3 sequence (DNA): TGCAGTGCCCTAATAGCTAACTATGGCTACACCTTC. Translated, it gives CSALIANYGYTF.

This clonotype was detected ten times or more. CDR3 bases: TGTGCCAGCAGTGAACTAGCGGGGGGACTCACAGATACGCAGTATTTT. Amino acid sequence: CASSELAGGLTDTQYF. V gene TRBV6-4 combines with J gene TRBJ2-3, with 12 bases identical to TRBD2. V gave up 3 bases and J gave up 2 bases; unmatched junction bases: 3. CDR3 length: 16 amino acids. CDR1 is MRHNA and CDR2 is SNTAGT in the germline V gene.

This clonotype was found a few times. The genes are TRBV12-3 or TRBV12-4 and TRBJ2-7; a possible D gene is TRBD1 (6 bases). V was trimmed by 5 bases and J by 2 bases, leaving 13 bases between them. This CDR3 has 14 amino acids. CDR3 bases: TGTGCCAGCAGTACCCGACAGGAGACCTACGAGCAGTACTTC. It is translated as CASSTRQETYEQYF.

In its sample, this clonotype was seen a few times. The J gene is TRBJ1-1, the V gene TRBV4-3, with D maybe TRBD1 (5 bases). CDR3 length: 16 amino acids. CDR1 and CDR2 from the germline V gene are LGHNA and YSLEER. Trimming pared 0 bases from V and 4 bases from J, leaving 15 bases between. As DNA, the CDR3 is TGCGCCAGCAGCCAAGATTTCCAGTTCCAGGGCACTGAAGCTTTCTTT. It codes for CASSQDFQFQGTEAFF.

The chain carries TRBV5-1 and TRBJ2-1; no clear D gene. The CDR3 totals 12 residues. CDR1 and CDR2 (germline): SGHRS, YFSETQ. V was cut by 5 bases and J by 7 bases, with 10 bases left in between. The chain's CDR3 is CASREGKNEQFF. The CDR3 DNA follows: TGCGCCAGCAGGGAAGGGAAGAATGAGCAGTTCTTC. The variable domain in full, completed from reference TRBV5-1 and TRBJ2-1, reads KAGVTQTPRYLIKTRGQQVTLSCSPISGHRSVSWYQQTPGQGLQFLFEYFSETQRNKGNFPGRFSGRQFSNSRSEMNVSTLELGDSALYLCASREGKNEQFFGPGTRLTVL.

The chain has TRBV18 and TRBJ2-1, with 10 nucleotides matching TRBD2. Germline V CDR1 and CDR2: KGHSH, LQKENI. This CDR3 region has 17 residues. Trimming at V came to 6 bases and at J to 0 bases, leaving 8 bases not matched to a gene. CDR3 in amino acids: CASSLSSGRYSYNEQFF. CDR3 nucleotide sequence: TGTGCCAGCTCCTTATCTAGCGGGAGATACTCCTACAATGAGCAGTTCTTC.